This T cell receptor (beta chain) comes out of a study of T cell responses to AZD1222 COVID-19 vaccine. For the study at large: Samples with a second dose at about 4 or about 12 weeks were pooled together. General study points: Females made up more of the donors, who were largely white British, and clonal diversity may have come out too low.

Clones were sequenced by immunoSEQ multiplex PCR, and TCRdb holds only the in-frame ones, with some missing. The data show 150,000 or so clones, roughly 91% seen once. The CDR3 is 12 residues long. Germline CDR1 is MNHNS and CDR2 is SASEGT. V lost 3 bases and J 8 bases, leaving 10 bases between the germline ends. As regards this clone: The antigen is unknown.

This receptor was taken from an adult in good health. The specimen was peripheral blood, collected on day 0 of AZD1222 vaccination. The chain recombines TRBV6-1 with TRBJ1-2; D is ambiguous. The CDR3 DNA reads TGTGCCAGCAGTGAGAACCGCTGGGGCTACACCTTC. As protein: CASSENRWGYTF.